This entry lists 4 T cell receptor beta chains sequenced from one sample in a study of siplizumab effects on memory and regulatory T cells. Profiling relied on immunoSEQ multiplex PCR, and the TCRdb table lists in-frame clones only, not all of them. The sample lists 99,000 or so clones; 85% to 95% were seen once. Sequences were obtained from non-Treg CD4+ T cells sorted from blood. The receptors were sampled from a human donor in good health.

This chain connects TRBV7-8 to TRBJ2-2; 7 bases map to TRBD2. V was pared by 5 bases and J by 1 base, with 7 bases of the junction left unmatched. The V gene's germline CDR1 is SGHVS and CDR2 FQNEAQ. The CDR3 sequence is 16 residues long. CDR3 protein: CASSPVASGNTGELFF. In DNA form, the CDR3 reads TGTGCCAGCAGCCCTGTGGCTAGCGGGAACACCGGGGAGCTGTTTTTT.

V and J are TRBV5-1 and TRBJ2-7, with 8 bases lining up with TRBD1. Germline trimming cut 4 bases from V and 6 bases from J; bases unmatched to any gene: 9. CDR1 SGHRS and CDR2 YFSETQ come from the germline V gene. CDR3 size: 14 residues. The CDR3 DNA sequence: TGCGCCAGCAGCCCCGGACAGGGTAGGGGCGAGCAGTACTTC. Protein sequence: CASSPGQGRGEQYF.

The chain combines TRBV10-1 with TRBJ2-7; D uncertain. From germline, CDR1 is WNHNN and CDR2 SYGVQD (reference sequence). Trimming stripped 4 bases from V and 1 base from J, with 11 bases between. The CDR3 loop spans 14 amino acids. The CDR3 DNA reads TGCGCCAGCAGTGGAAGGACCGATTCCTACGAGCAGTACTTC. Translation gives CASSGRTDSYEQYF.

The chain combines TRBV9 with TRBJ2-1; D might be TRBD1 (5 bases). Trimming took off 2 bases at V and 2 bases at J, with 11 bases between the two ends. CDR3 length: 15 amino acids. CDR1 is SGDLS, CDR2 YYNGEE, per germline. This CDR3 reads CASSVRVNPYNEQFF. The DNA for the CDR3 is TGTGCCAGCAGCGTCAGGGTAAACCCCTACAATGAGCAGTTCTTC.